These T cell receptor beta chains were read from a single sample in a study of blood T cells in healthy people across ages. TCRdb reprocessed the 5' RACE reads via MiXCR and lists one record per CDR3 protein. Here the sample spans 730,000 or so distinct CDR3 sequences, 40% to 45% being singletons. The specimen was blood. These receptors originate from a man of 80 years or more in good health. CDR3s include the opening cysteine and the closing phenylalanine or tryptophan. D genes are given only for firm matches. Part of the rows lack a size; the others show once, few, many or a class for expanded clones.

J	V	D	size	CDR3	DNA
TRBJ2-1	TRBV29-1	TRBD1	NA	CSVVGPGQGIHEQFF	TGCAGCGTTGTGGGCCCGGGACAGGGTATCCACGAGCAGTTCTTC
TRBJ1-1	TRBV4-2	NA	NA	CASSQASLQAPEAFF	TGTGCCAGCAGCCAAGCCAGTCTACAGGCACCTGAAGCTTTCTTT
TRBJ1-2	TRBV7-9	TRBD1	NA	CASSLGTGGKSRSYTF	TGTGCTAGCAGCTTAGGAACAGGGGGCAAGTCGAGGAGCTACACCTTC
TRBJ2-3	TRBV24-1	NA	many	CATSDPGQTSTDTQYF	TGTGCCACCAGTGACCCCGGACAGACTAGCACAGATACGCAGTATTTT
TRBJ2-1	TRBV30	NA	NA	CAWSHYEQFF	TGTGCCTGGAGTCACTATGAGCAGTTCTTC
TRBJ1-1	TRBV21-1	NA	NA	CASRVLVPEAFF	TGTGCCAGCAGGGTTTTGGTGCCTGAAGCTTTCTTT
TRBJ2-1	TRBV27	TRBD1	many	CASSPRGTGVDEQFF	TGTGCCAGCAGTCCAAGGGGGACAGGGGTCGATGAGCAGTTCTTC
TRBJ2-5	TRBV20-1	TRBD2	NA	CSVRSGSQETQYF	TGCAGTGTCCGTAGCGGGAGCCAAGAGACCCAGTACTTC
TRBJ2-1	TRBV14	TRBD2	NA	CASSQVVTSDGEQFF	TGTGCCAGCAGCCAAGTAGTAACTAGCGATGGTGAGCAGTTCTTC
TRBJ2-3	TRBV12-3/TRBV12-4	NA	few	CASNPSASTDTQYF	TGTGCCAGCAACCCCAGCGCTAGCACAGATACGCAGTATTTT
TRBJ1-5	TRBV7-2	NA	NA	CASSLAGGGRSNQPQHF	TGTGCCAGCAGCTTAGCGGGGGGCGGGAGAAGCAATCAGCCCCAGCATTTT
TRBJ2-7	TRBV5-1	NA	few	CASSADQYEQYF	TGCGCCAGCAGCGCGGACCAATACGAGCAGTACTTC
TRBJ2-7	TRBV27	NA	NA	CACSFMAGYEQYF	TGTGCCTGCAGTTTCATGGCGGGGTACGAGCAGTACTTC
TRBJ2-1	TRBV20-1	NA	NA	CSAGPRVVSYNEQFF	TGCAGTGCTGGCCCCAGGGTGGTCTCCTACAATGAGCAGTTCTTC
TRBJ2-5	TRBV20-1	NA	NA	CSARVVTGRYETQYF	TGCAGTGCTAGAGTAGTGACAGGGAGGTACGAGACCCAGTACTTC
TRBJ2-3	TRBV7-2	TRBD2	few	CASSTPTGPGLAGKTDTQYF	TGTGCCAGCAGCACCCCGACAGGACCGGGACTAGCGGGAAAAACAGATACGCAGTATTTT
TRBJ2-1	TRBV6-6	NA	NA	CASSYTRLDSYNEQFF	TGTGCCAGCAGTTACACCCGCTTAGACAGCTACAATGAGCAGTTCTTC
TRBJ2-1	TRBV29-1	TRBD2	NA	CSSRRTSGGSEEQFF	TGCAGCTCCCGAAGGACTAGCGGGGGATCGGAAGAGCAGTTCTTC
TRBJ2-3	TRBV24-1	TRBD2	few	CATSDFGEGQDTQYF	TGTGCCACCAGTGATTTTGGGGAGGGCCAAGATACGCAGTATTTT
TRBJ2-2	TRBV5-1	NA	NA	CASSLVGQPNTGELFF	TGCGCCAGCAGCTTGGTAGGGCAGCCGAACACCGGGGAGCTGTTTTTT
TRBJ1-2	TRBV29-1	NA	NA	CSVVPSYGYTF	TGCAGCGTTGTACCCAGCTATGGCTACACCTTC
TRBJ2-5	TRBV7-8	NA	NA	CASSLAGFEETQYF	TGTGCCAGCAGCTTAGCGGGCTTTGAGGAGACCCAGTACTTC
TRBJ2-5	TRBV27	TRBD2	once	CASSLSGTSLNEQYF	TGTGCCAGCAGTTTATCCGGGACTAGCCTCAATGAGCAGTACTTC
TRBJ1-2	TRBV18	NA	NA	CASPPQEGGYTF	TGTGCCAGCCCACCGCAGGAGGGTGGCTACACCTTC
TRBJ2-2	TRBV5-1	TRBD1	NA	CASSRTGSAGELFF	TGCGCCAGCAGCAGGACAGGGTCCGCCGGGGAGCTGTTTTTT
TRBJ2-4	TRBV29-1	NA	NA	CSAPGLGGNIQYF	TGCAGCGCCCCTGGCCTAGGGGGAAACATTCAGTACTTC
TRBJ1-2	TRBV29-1	NA	few	CSVASGTIFGYGYTF	TGCAGCGTTGCGTCAGGCACGATTTTTGGCTATGGCTACACCTTC